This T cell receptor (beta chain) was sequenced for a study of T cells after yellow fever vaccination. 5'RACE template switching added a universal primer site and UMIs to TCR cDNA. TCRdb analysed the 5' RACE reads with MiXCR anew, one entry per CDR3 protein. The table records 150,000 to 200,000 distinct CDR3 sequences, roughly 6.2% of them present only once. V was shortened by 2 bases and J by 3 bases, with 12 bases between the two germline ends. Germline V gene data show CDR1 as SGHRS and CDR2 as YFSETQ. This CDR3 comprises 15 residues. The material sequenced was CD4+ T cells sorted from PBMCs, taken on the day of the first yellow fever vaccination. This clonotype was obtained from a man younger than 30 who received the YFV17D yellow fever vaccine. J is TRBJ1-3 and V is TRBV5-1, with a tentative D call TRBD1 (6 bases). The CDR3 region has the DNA TGCGCCAGCAGCTTCCTACAGGGTGGTGGAAACACCATATATTTT. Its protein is CASSFLQGGGNTIYF.